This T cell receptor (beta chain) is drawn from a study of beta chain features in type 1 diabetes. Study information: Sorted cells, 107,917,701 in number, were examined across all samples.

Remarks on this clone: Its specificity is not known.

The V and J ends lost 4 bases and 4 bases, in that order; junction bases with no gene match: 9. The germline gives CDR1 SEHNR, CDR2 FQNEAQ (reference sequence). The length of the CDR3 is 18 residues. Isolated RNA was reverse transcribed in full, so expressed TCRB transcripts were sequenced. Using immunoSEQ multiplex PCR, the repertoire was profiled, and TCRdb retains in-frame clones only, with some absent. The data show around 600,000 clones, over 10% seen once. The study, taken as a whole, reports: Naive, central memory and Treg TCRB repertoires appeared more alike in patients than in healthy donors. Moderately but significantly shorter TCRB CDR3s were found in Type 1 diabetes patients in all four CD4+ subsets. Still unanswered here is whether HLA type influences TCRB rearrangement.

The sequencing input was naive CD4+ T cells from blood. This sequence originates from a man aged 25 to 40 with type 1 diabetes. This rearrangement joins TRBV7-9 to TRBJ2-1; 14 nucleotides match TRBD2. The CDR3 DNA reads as TGTGCCAGCAGCTCCGGACTAGCGGGGGGATACCTGTACAATGAGCAGTTCTTC. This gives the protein CASSSGLAGGYLYNEQFF.